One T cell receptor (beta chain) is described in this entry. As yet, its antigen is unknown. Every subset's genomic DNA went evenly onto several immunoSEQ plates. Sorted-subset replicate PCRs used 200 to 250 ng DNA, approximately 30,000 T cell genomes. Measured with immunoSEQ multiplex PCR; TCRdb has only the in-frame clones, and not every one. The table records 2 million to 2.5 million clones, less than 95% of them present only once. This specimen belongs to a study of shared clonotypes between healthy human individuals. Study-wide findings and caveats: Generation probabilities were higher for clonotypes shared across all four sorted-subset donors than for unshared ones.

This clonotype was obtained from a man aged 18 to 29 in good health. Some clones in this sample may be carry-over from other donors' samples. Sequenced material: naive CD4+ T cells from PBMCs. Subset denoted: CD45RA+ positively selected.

CDR3 residues: CASSYISNSYEQYF. CDR3 coding DNA: TGTGCCAGCAGTTACATTAGTAACTCCTACGAGCAGTACTTC. The V and J genes are TRBV6-6 and TRBJ2-7, with D unresolved. Germline loops: CDR1 MNHNY, CDR2 SVGAGI (reference sequence). This CDR3 contains 14 residues. Between the trimmed V and J ends, which lost 2 bases and 0 bases, there was a span of 8 bases.